A selection of T cell receptor beta chains follows, all from one sample in a study of identical twins. TCRdb re-derived calls from the 5' RACE reads in MiXCR, one entry per CDR3 protein. Here the sample spans about 920,000 distinct CDR3 sequences, 10% to 15% being singletons. The data also belong to a second study, concerning yellow fever vaccine responses in identical twins.

Sample: PBMCs. These receptors were collected from a woman in her late teens or twenties in good health. Both conserved end residues are part of each CDR3. D genes are given only for firm matches. Only part of the rows carry a size: once, few, many, or a class if the clone is expanded.

D gene	J gene	CDR3 length	clone size	V gene	CDR3 protein	CDR3 DNA
.	TRBJ2-1	12	few	TRBV12-3/TRBV12-4	CASNYGTHEQFF	TGTGCCAGCAACTACGGGACCCATGAGCAGTTCTTC
.	TRBJ1-1	15	many	TRBV5-1	CASSLALERHTEAFF	TGCGCCAGCAGCTTGGCCCTGGAGAGGCACACTGAAGCTTTCTTT
.	TRBJ1-1	15	.	TRBV12-3/TRBV12-4	CASSLHPGLNTEAFF	TGTGCCAGCAGTTTACACCCAGGGTTGAACACTGAAGCTTTCTTT
TRBD2	TRBJ2-5	14	few	TRBV6-1	CASSRTSSQETQYF	TGTGCCAGCAGTAGGACTAGCAGCCAAGAGACCCAGTACTTC
.	TRBJ2-7	15	.	TRBV20-1	CSAGEFGVPTYEQYF	TGCAGTGCCGGTGAATTTGGGGTACCCACCTACGAGCAGTACTTC
.	TRBJ1-4	16	few	TRBV29-1	CSVLAGSGTTNEKLFF	TGCAGCGTTCTGGCAGGGTCGGGAACAACTAATGAAAAACTGTTTTTT
TRBD1	TRBJ1-4	15	many	TRBV12-3/TRBV12-4	CASRSGTGTNEKLFF	TGTGCCAGCAGATCCGGGACAGGAACTAATGAAAAACTGTTTTTT
TRBD1	TRBJ2-1	15	few	TRBV14	CASSQEGTGLREQFF	TGTGCCAGCAGCCAAGAAGGGACAGGGTTGAGGGAGCAGTTCTTC
.	TRBJ2-1	16	many	TRBV3-1	CASSQGIGGRGREQFF	TGTGCCAGCAGCCAAGGGATCGGGGGTAGGGGTCGTGAGCAGTTCTTC
.	TRBJ1-1	14	many	TRBV3-1	CASSPPLPFGKAFF	TGTGCCAGCAGCCCCCCGCTCCCCTTTGGGAAAGCTTTCTTT
.	TRBJ1-5	14	many	TRBV12-3/TRBV12-4	CASNQAGSNQPQHF	TGTGCCAGCAATCAGGCAGGGAGCAATCAGCCCCAGCATTTT
TRBD1	TRBJ2-2	18	few	TRBV12-3/TRBV12-4	CASSLALRQGRNTGELFF	TGTGCCAGCAGTTTAGCGCTAAGACAGGGTCGGAACACCGGGGAGCTGTTTTTT
.	TRBJ2-5	14	few	TRBV5-1	CASTPTGSRETQYF	TGCGCCAGCACCCCGACGGGCAGCAGAGAGACCCAGTACTTC
.	TRBJ1-6	16	few	TRBV4-2	CASSGTTRGSDSPLHF	TGTGCCAGCAGCGGAACTACCAGGGGTTCGGATTCACCCCTCCACTTT
TRBD1	TRBJ1-4	16	.	TRBV4-1	CASSPGTGARNEKLFF	TGCGCCAGCAGCCCCGGGACAGGGGCTAGGAATGAAAAACTGTTTTTT
.	TRBJ2-1	14	.	TRBV2	CASSSGPLDNEQFF	TGTGCCAGCAGTTCGGGCCCTTTAGACAATGAGCAGTTCTTC
.	TRBJ2-5	15	.	TRBV7-2	CASSPPRLAGETQYF	TGTGCCAGCAGCCCCCCGCGATTAGCCGGAGAGACCCAGTACTTC
TRBD2	TRBJ2-1	15	many	TRBV4-2	CASSPLAGSNNEQFF	TGTGCCAGCAGCCCTCTAGCGGGCTCTAACAATGAGCAGTTCTTC
TRBD1	TRBJ2-5	14	.	TRBV12-3/TRBV12-4	CASSRQGTRETQYF	TGTGCCAGCAGCAGACAGGGGACGAGGGAGACCCAGTACTTC
.	TRBJ1-1	14	few	TRBV9	CASSVGGTGTEAFF	TGTGCCAGCAGCGTAGGGGGCACAGGCACTGAAGCTTTCTTT
TRBD2	TRBJ2-3	14	.	TRBV6-4	CASSTGLAGDAQYF	TGTGCCAGCAGTACGGGACTAGCGGGGGACGCGCAGTATTTT
.	TRBJ2-1	13	few	TRBV15	CATSREESNEQFF	TGTGCCACCAGCAGAGAGGAGTCGAATGAGCAGTTCTTC
.	TRBJ2-5	14	many	TRBV10-3	CAINAQGPQETQYF	TGTGCCATCAATGCCCAGGGACCCCAAGAGACCCAGTACTTC
TRBD2	TRBJ2-1	15	.	TRBV12-3/TRBV12-4	CASSFREGTYNEQFF	TGTGCCAGCAGTTTCCGGGAGGGCACATACAATGAGCAGTTCTTC
TRBD2	TRBJ2-1	15	many	TRBV29-1	CSVEAAGGPYNEQFF	TGCAGCGTTGAAGCGGCGGGAGGGCCCTACAATGAGCAGTTCTTC
TRBD1	TRBJ1-5	17	many	TRBV12-3/TRBV12-4	CASSPQRGQGSNQPQHF	TGTGCCAGCAGTCCTCAACGCGGACAGGGTAGCAATCAGCCCCAGCATTTT
TRBD1	TRBJ2-1	15	few	TRBV9	CASSVSDRVFNEQFF	TGTGCCAGCAGCGTAAGCGACAGGGTCTTCAATGAGCAGTTCTTC
.	TRBJ1-4	16	.	TRBV20-1	CSARSPFEATNEKLFF	TGCAGTGCTAGATCCCCCTTTGAAGCAACTAATGAAAAACTGTTTTTT
TRBD2	TRBJ2-4	16	.	TRBV15	CATSGLAGGPKNIQYF	TGTGCCACCAGTGGACTAGCGGGGGGGCCCAAAAACATTCAGTACTTC
.	TRBJ1-1	12	.	TRBV19	CASSMIGQHGTF	TGTGCCAGTAGTATGATCGGGCAGCACGGAACCTTT
.	TRBJ2-1	14	few	TRBV2	CASSDLDYYNEQFF	TGTGCCAGCAGTGATTTGGACTACTACAATGAGCAGTTCTTC
.	TRBJ2-1	16	.	TRBV21-1	CASSLSRTSGLNEQFF	TGTGCCAGCAGCTTAAGCCGGACTAGCGGGCTCAATGAGCAGTTCTTC
.	TRBJ2-2	13	.	TRBV29-1	CSVGNGFTGELFF	TGCAGCGTTGGGAACGGTTTTACCGGGGAGCTGTTTTTT
.	TRBJ2-7	13	many	TRBV10-3	CATQAGAQNEQYF	TGTGCCACCCAGGCCGGGGCTCAGAACGAGCAGTACTTC
TRBD2	TRBJ2-7	17	few	TRBV3-1	CASSQDRTSGRALEQYF	TGTGCCAGCAGCCAAGATCGGACTAGCGGGAGGGCCCTCGAGCAGTACTTC
.	TRBJ2-7	12	few	TRBV6-5	CASRSRSHEQYF	TGTGCCAGCAGGTCACGGTCCCACGAGCAGTACTTC
.	TRBJ2-7	12	.	TRBV29-1	CSVGVAGSEQYF	TGCAGCGTGGGGGTGGCGGGGAGCGAGCAGTACTTC
TRBD2	TRBJ2-3	13	.	TRBV20-1	CSASSGRKDTQYF	TGCAGTGCTAGCAGCGGGAGGAAAGATACGCAGTATTTT
TRBD2	TRBJ2-3	18	few	TRBV3-1	CASSQGLMVLAGVDTQYF	TGTGCCAGCAGCCAGGGCCTGATGGTGTTAGCGGGCGTAGATACGCAGTATTTT
TRBD2	TRBJ2-7	16	few	TRBV27	CASSPETSGSFYEQYF	TGTGCCAGCAGTCCCGAGACTAGCGGGAGTTTCTACGAGCAGTACTTC
.	TRBJ2-2	15	many	TRBV6-5	CASSPGRVSTGELFF	TGTGCCAGCAGCCCCGGTAGGGTATCCACCGGGGAGCTGTTTTTT
.	TRBJ1-5	13	.	TRBV20-1	CSARKGVGQPQHF	TGCAGTGCTAGAAAGGGGGTTGGACAGCCCCAGCATTTT
.	TRBJ2-3	18	few	TRBV20-1	CSASTPPGQGRGTDTQYF	TGCAGTGCTAGCACACCCCCGGGGCAGGGACGTGGCACAGATACGCAGTATTTT
TRBD1	TRBJ2-5	16	many	TRBV4-1	CASSQDQGQTQETQYF	TGCGCCAGCAGCCAAGATCAGGGACAGACCCAAGAGACCCAGTACTTC
.	TRBJ2-2	14	few	TRBV18	CASSPREQGGELFF	TGTGCCAGCTCACCGCGGGAACAGGGCGGGGAGCTGTTTTTT
TRBD2	TRBJ2-1	15	many	TRBV20-1	CSAYGASGNYNEQFF	TGCAGTGCCTACGGGGCTAGCGGAAATTACAATGAGCAGTTCTTC
TRBD2	TRBJ2-3	14	.	TRBV20-1	CSARGAGGPDTQYF	TGCAGTGCTAGGGGGGCGGGAGGACCAGATACGCAGTATTTT
TRBD1	TRBJ2-2	17	few	TRBV12-3/TRBV12-4	CASSLVLGQGRAGELFF	TGTGCCAGCAGTTTAGTCCTGGGACAGGGAAGGGCCGGGGAGCTGTTTTTT
.	TRBJ2-4	15	many	TRBV20-1	CSAETDSLAKNIQYF	TGCAGTGCCGAGACGGACAGTCTAGCCAAAAACATTCAGTACTTC
.	TRBJ2-3	14	few	TRBV20-1	CSARVGGRTDTQYF	TGCAGTGCTAGAGTGGGCGGTCGCACAGATACGCAGTATTTT
.	TRBJ2-2	13	many	TRBV3-1	CASSLKFTGELFF	TGTGCCAGCAGCCTCAAGTTCACCGGGGAGCTGTTTTTT
TRBD2	TRBJ2-1	17	many	TRBV4-1	CASSQGTGTKKYNEQFF	TGCGCCAGCAGCCAAGGGACCGGGACTAAGAAGTACAATGAGCAGTTCTTC
.	TRBJ2-2	13	many	TRBV5-1	CASSFLGPGELFF	TGCGCCAGCAGCTTTCTCGGACCCGGGGAGCTGTTTTTT
TRBD2	TRBJ2-5	14	many	TRBV10-3	CAISGGTRQETQYF	TGTGCCATCAGTGGCGGGACTAGACAAGAGACCCAGTACTTC
TRBD1	TRBJ2-7	14	.	TRBV6-2/TRBV6-3	CASSWRQGAHEQYF	TGTGCCAGCAGTTGGAGACAGGGGGCTCATGAGCAGTACTTC